This record concerns one T cell receptor (beta chain) sequence. Antigen specificity is unknown. The sample belongs to a study of T cell responses to AZD1222 COVID-19 vaccine. The ends were cut back, 2 bases at V and 0 bases at J, with 11 bases in the middle. Germline CDR1 reads SGHDN; CDR2 reads FVKESK. The CDR3 has 16 residues. Some clones are missing from TCRdb's copy, which holds only in-frame ones; the method was immunoSEQ multiplex PCR. The repertoire has about 160,000 clones, 70% to 90% of them found once; the top ten carry roughly 4.3%. General study results and limits: Most donors were white British, females outnumbered males, and clonal diversity was possibly underestimated.

J is TRBJ2-1 and V is TRBV14, with D possibly called TRBD1 or TRBD2 (5 bases each). The source is an adult who received the AZD1222 COVID-19 vaccine. The sample consisted of peripheral blood, taken 28 days after the second AZD1222 dose. DNA of the CDR3: TGTGCCAGCAGCCAAACAGGAACTAGCTCCTACAATGAGCAGTTCTTC. Protein: CASSQTGTSSYNEQFF.